The source of this T cell receptor beta chain is a study of shared clonotypes between healthy human individuals. The CDR3 spans 16 residues. The ends lost 5 bases at V and 3 bases at J; junction bases unmatched: 10. CDR1 is LNHDA and CDR2 is SQIVND in the germline V gene (reference sequence). Assay: immunoSEQ multiplex PCR; the TCRdb copy retains only in-frame clones and omits some. The repertoire holds more than 850,000 clones, with more than 75% as singletons. Comment on this clone: Antigen unknown.

Healthy adults negative for HIV, lacking recent acute infections or vaccinations, served as donors. Points from the study as a whole: Few donors restricted represented genetic and exposure-history diversity. At large depth, rarefaction still showed sorted-subset sequencing to be incomplete.

This clonotype was obtained from a man younger than 35 in good health. Some clones in this sample may be carry-over from other donors' samples. Sequenced material: memory CD4+ T cells from PBMCs. Subset of the sample: CD45RA-negative fraction. This chain connects TRBV19 to TRBJ2-3, with 8 bases aligning to TRBD2. The CDR3 sequence: CASSPYSAGVTDTQYF. The DNA for the CDR3 is TGTGCCAGTAGTCCCTATTCAGCGGGAGTGACAGATACGCAGTATTTT.